Detailed here is one T cell receptor beta chain. The target antigen is unknown. Produced via immunoSEQ multiplex PCR; TCRdb's table is partial and in-frame only. Here the sample spans about 60,000 clones, 85% being singletons. Looked up from germline, CDR1 is SGHVS and CDR2 is FQNEAQ. Trimming shortened V by 4 bases and J by 7 bases, and 12 bases separated the two germline ends. CDR3 length: 13 amino acids. This sample was included in a study of T cell responses to AZD1222 COVID-19 vaccine. Study results and limitations: White British donors predominated, females outnumbered males, and clonal diversity was possibly underestimated. Spike was spanned by vaccine-associated CD4 TCRs, with dominance at 160-218 and 743-854. After two AZD1222 doses, spike-specific TCR breadth and depth rose versus day 0.

This rearrangement joins TRBV7-8 to TRBJ2-3; D is unclear. The source of this sequence is an adult in good health. The material sequenced was peripheral blood, taken on day 0 of MenACWY control vaccination. The CDR3 nucleotides are TGTGCCAGCAGCTCAACTCTGGCCTATACGCAGTATTTT. As protein: CASSSTLAYTQYF.